These T cell receptor beta chains were read from a single sample in a study of T cells in Graves' hyperthyroidism and ophthalmopathy. Via MiXCR, TCRdb re-called the multiplex PCR reads, giving one row per CDR3 protein. The table lists hundreds of thousands of distinct CDR3 sequences, just under 25% of them singletons. The source material was blood. Source of these receptors: a man aged 45-65 years with Graves' hyperthyroidism. CDR3s include the opening cysteine and the closing phenylalanine or tryptophan. The D gene is left open where the match is weak. Clone size is given for some rows only: seen once, a few or many times, or a class if the clone is expanded.

DNA,CDR3,V,J,size,D
TGTGCCAGCAGTTCCGTAATGAGCTCCTACGAGCAGTACTTC,CASSSVMSSYEQYF,TRBV6-1,TRBJ2-7,-,-
TGTGCCAGCAGCCGGGACAGATCGCGCTCTGGAAACACCATATATTTT,CASSRDRSRSGNTIYF,TRBV27,TRBJ1-3,-,TRBD1
TGTGCCAGTGCTCGGGACAGCGATCAGCCCCAGCATTTT,CASARDSDQPQHF,TRBV19,TRBJ1-5,many,TRBD1
TGCGCCAGCAGCTTGGAAGGGTGGGGCTACACCTTC,CASSLEGWGYTF,TRBV5-1,TRBJ1-2,once,-
TGTGCCAGCAGCTTGGACGGGGACACTGAAGCTTTCTTT,CASSLDGDTEAFF,TRBV5-5,TRBJ1-1,few,-
TGTGCCAGCAGTACCTGGACAGGGGGCCCCGGGGAGCTGTTTTTT,CASSTWTGGPGELFF,TRBV6-1,TRBJ2-2,many,TRBD1
TGTGCCAGCAGCCAAGATGTGACAACCGGGCTGGCTTTCTTT,CASSQDVTTGLAFF,TRBV3-1,TRBJ1-1,-,-
TGTGCCAGCAGCCCAAAAGCGGGAGGAACCTCCAATGAGCAGTTCTTC,CASSPKAGGTSNEQFF,TRBV7-2,TRBJ2-1,few,TRBD2
TGCGCCAGCAGCTTGTCGGCGGGAGTTGAGACCCAGTACTTC,CASSLSAGVETQYF,TRBV5-1,TRBJ2-5,-,TRBD2
TGTGCCAGCAGTTTCGGGACAGGGAGGCAGCCCCAGCATTTT,CASSFGTGRQPQHF,TRBV12-3/TRBV12-4,TRBJ1-5,once,TRBD1
TGTGCCAGCAGTCAATCTAGAGAGGGAGGCAATGAGCAGTTCTTC,CASSQSREGGNEQFF,TRBV27,TRBJ2-1,many,-
TGCGCCAGCAGCTTGCAGACAGGGGGCTATGGCTACACCTTC,CASSLQTGGYGYTF,TRBV5-1,TRBJ1-2,few,TRBD1
TGTGCCAGCAGTAATAGGGGGAGGAACTATGGCTACACCTTC,CASSNRGRNYGYTF,TRBV6-1,TRBJ1-2,few,-
TGTGCCAGCGGAAAACAGGGTTCGGACACTGAAGCTTTCTTT,CASGKQGSDTEAFF,TRBV25-1,TRBJ1-1,-,-
TGCGCCAGCAGCTACCTAGCGGGAGGGCCGGGAGAGCAGTACTTC,CASSYLAGGPGEQYF,TRBV5-1,TRBJ2-7,few,TRBD2
TGCGCCAGCAGCCAAGAAGGGAGGGCAGATACGCAGTATTTT,CASSQEGRADTQYF,TRBV4-1,TRBJ2-3,few,TRBD2
TGCGCCAGCAGCCTTCGACTAGCGGGCCTCTACAATGAGCAGTTCTTC,CASSLRLAGLYNEQFF,TRBV5-1,TRBJ2-1,-,TRBD2
TGTGCCAGCAGCGAGGGGCGGGGGGCGAGTGCTTTCTTT,CASSEGRGASAFF,TRBV6-1,TRBJ1-1,-,-
TGTGCCAGCAGCGCCCCGAGGGTATCCAATCAGCCCCAGCATTTT,CASSAPRVSNQPQHF,TRBV28,TRBJ1-5,-,-
TGTGCCGGCTCACGCCAGGGAGGGGTTGCCGAGCAGTACTTC,CAGSRQGGVAEQYF,TRBV18,TRBJ2-7,-,TRBD2
TGTGCCAGCAGTTTAGCGGGGATCAATCAGCCCCAGCATTTT,CASSLAGINQPQHF,TRBV28,TRBJ1-5,many,-
TGTGCCAGCAGTTCCCACAGAGGGCAGGGACAAGAGACCCAGTACTTC,CASSSHRGQGQETQYF,TRBV7-2,TRBJ2-5,-,-
TGTGCCAGCAGTCGCGGACGGGCTGAGGAGACCCAGTACTTC,CASSRGRAEETQYF,TRBV7-9,TRBJ2-5,few,-
TGCAGTGCTACGGCGGGAGACCCCACAGATACGCAGTATTTT,CSATAGDPTDTQYF,TRBV20-1,TRBJ2-3,-,TRBD2
TGTGCCAGCAGTTTAAGGATAGATACGCAGTATTTT,CASSLRIDTQYF,TRBV28,TRBJ2-3,few,-
TGTGCCAGCACGGGGGCTGGAGAAAAACTGTTTTTT,CASTGAGEKLFF,TRBV7-9,TRBJ1-4,-,-
TGTGCCAGCAGCCCGTCCGGGACAATACACGAGCAGTACTTC,CASSPSGTIHEQYF,TRBV7-9,TRBJ2-7,few,-
TGTGCCAGCAGCCGAGAGAAAACCGGGACAGGGGTCTACGAGCAGTACTTC,CASSREKTGTGVYEQYF,TRBV14,TRBJ2-7,-,TRBD1
TGTGCCAGCAGTCGCCCAACCGGGGAGCTGTTTTTT,CASSRPTGELFF,TRBV12-3/TRBV12-4,TRBJ2-2,few,-
TGTGCCAGCAGTCCCCTAGCGGTCCAAGAGGCCCAGTACTTC,CASSPLAVQEAQYF,TRBV28,TRBJ2-5,-,TRBD2
TGTGCCAGCAGCTTAGGACAAGGGCTTGGGGAGACCCAGTACTTC,CASSLGQGLGETQYF,TRBV7-9,TRBJ2-5,few,-
TGTGCCAGCTCACCAATGGGGTCCCACGAGCAGTACTTC,CASSPMGSHEQYF,TRBV18,TRBJ2-7,many,-
TGTGCCAGCAGTGTAAGGGGGACCACTGAAGCTTTCTTT,CASSVRGTTEAFF,TRBV6-1,TRBJ1-1,-,-
TGTGCCACCAGAACGGCAACAGCGGGGTATGGCTACACCTTC,CATRTATAGYGYTF,TRBV19,TRBJ1-2,-,-
TGTGCCAGCAGCCAAGGTTTGCTAGCGGGATCCGGGGAGCTGTTTTTT,CASSQGLLAGSGELFF,TRBV3-1,TRBJ2-2,few,TRBD2
TGTGCCAGCAGCGTCGCCCCGGGACTAGCGGAGACCCAGTACTTC,CASSVAPGLAETQYF,TRBV9,TRBJ2-5,-,TRBD2
TGTGCCAGCAGTTTATCTAGCGGGGCTCCCTACGAGCAGTACTTC,CASSLSSGAPYEQYF,TRBV28,TRBJ2-7,many,TRBD2
TGTGCCAGCAGCGATCGGAGGGCGGGAGGTCCCGGGGAGCTGTTTTTT,CASSDRRAGGPGELFF,TRBV9,TRBJ2-2,-,TRBD2
TGTGCCACCAGTGATGGGGGGACCTCTAGGGAAAAACTGTTTTTT,CATSDGGTSREKLFF,TRBV24-1,TRBJ1-4,-,-
TGTGCCAGCAGGCGCGACAGACAAGTCAATCAGCCCCAGCATTTT,CASRRDRQVNQPQHF,TRBV6-1,TRBJ1-5,-,-
TGTGCCAGCAGTTCAACCTTCAACACTGAAGCTTTCTTT,CASSSTFNTEAFF,TRBV12-3/TRBV12-4,TRBJ1-1,-,-
TGTGCCAGCGGCAGGGGTAGCAATCAGCCCCAGCATTTT,CASGRGSNQPQHF,TRBV6-1,TRBJ1-5,-,-
TGCAGTGCCCGAGAAGGTGGCAGGGTTTACGAGCAGTACTTC,CSAREGGRVYEQYF,TRBV20-1,TRBJ2-7,-,-
TGTGCCAGCAGTTTAGCCAGTAGCAATCAGCCCCAGCATTTT,CASSLASSNQPQHF,TRBV12-3/TRBV12-4,TRBJ1-5,many,-
TGTGCCAGCAGCGCTCAGCTACGTGCCACAGATACGCAGTATTTT,CASSAQLRATDTQYF,TRBV11-2,TRBJ2-3,many,-
TGCGCCAGCAGTCGACAACTCAACCCCTACAATGAGCAGTTCTTC,CASSRQLNPYNEQFF,TRBV4-1,TRBJ2-1,-,-
TGTGCCAGCAGTGCCTTTTCCGGGACAGGGGAGTTCTTC,CASSAFSGTGEFF,TRBV6-2/TRBV6-3,TRBJ2-1,-,TRBD1
TGTGCCAGCTCACCATGGGCCGCACAAGAGGGCACCGGGGAGCTGTTTTTT,CASSPWAAQEGTGELFF,TRBV18,TRBJ2-2,-,-
TGTGCCAACAGCCCCCAAGGGAGGGATACGCAGTATTTT,CANSPQGRDTQYF,TRBV7-2,TRBJ2-3,few,-
TGTGCCACCAGTGATTCAGGCGGACTAGCCGGCCACAATGAGCAGTTCTTC,CATSDSGGLAGHNEQFF,TRBV24-1,TRBJ2-1,-,TRBD2
TGTGCCAGCAGTTCAACAGTGGACATTCAGTACTTC,CASSSTVDIQYF,TRBV27,TRBJ2-4,-,-
TGTGCCAGCAGCTCCTTAGCGGGAAGAGAGACCCAGTACTTC,CASSSLAGRETQYF,TRBV7-8,TRBJ2-5,many,TRBD2